This T cell receptor (beta chain) was retrieved from a study of control samples from healthy donors and cancer patients. Germline CDR1 reads SGHAT; CDR2 reads FQNNGV. The V and J ends lost 4 bases and 0 bases respectively, with 12 bases between them. The CDR3 is made up of 15 amino acids. Assay: immunoSEQ multiplex PCR; the TCRdb copy retains only in-frame clones and omits some. This table has 60,000 to 75,000 clones, around 90% appearing once. This clone was found once. The sequenced sample was PBMCs. The genes are TRBV11-2 and TRBJ1-1; D gene unclear. This sequence was found in a man between 60 and 70 years old with colorectal cancer. The CDR3 here is CASSSAGPMNTEAFF. DNA of the CDR3: TGTGCCAGCAGCTCAGCTGGGCCCATGAACACTGAAGCTTTCTTT.